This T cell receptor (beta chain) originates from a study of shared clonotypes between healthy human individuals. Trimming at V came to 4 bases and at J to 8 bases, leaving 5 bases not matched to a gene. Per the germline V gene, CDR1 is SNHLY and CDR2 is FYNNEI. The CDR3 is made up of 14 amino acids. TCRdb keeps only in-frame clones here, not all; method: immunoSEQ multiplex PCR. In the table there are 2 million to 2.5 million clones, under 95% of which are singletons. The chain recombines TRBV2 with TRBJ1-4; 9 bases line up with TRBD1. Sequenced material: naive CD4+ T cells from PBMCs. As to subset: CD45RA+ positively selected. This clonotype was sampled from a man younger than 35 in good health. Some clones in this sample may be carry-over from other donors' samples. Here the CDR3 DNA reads TGTGCCAGCAGTGGGGACAGGGTAGGGGAAAAACTGTTTTTT. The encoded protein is CASSGDRVGEKLFF. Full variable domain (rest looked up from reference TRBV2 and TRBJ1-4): EPEVTQTPSHQVTQMGQEVILRCVPISNHLYFYWYRQILGQKVEFLVSFYNNEISEKSEIFDDQFSVERPDGSNFTLKIRSTKLEDSAMYFCASSGDRVGEKLFFGSGTQLSVL.